This is a list of T cell receptor beta chains from one sample in a study of blood T cell repertoires in COVID-19. The method was immunoSEQ multiplex PCR; TCRdb's version includes in-frame clones alone and lacks a portion of them. Of about 120,000 clones in the sample, roughly 77% are singletons; the top ten hold roughly 17%. The specimen was peripheral blood. The receptors come from a man between 60 and 75 years old with active or convalescent COVID-19. CDR3s include the opening cysteine and the closing phenylalanine or tryptophan. Each record gives: J gene, V gene, D gene, clone size, CDR3 DNA, CDR3 protein. The D gene is left open where the match is weak. The size entry is marked missing in some rows and otherwise reads once, few, many or a size class.

j_call: TRBJ2-7; v_call: TRBV27; d_call: TRBD1; clone_size: few; cdr3_nt: TGTGCCAGCAGTGGACAGGGAACTGACTACGAGCAGTACTTC; cdr3_aa: CASSGQGTDYEQYF
j_call: TRBJ2-1; v_call: TRBV2; d_call: -; clone_size: -; cdr3_nt: TGTGCCAGCAAGCGAGGCTCTGGCGGATCCTACAATGAGCAGTTCTTC; cdr3_aa: CASKRGSGGSYNEQFF
j_call: TRBJ2-3; v_call: TRBV28; d_call: -; clone_size: -; cdr3_nt: TGTGCCAGCAGTTGGGGAAGGGGCCTTAGCACAGATACGCAGTATTTT; cdr3_aa: CASSWGRGLSTDTQYF
j_call: TRBJ1-4; v_call: TRBV25-1; d_call: -; clone_size: few; cdr3_nt: TGTGCCAGCAGTGAAGGGCAGAGAAAACTGTTTTTT; cdr3_aa: CASSEGQRKLFF
j_call: TRBJ1-1; v_call: TRBV18; d_call: -; clone_size: -; cdr3_nt: TGTGCCAGCTCACCCAGGAGGGACACTGAAGCTTTCTTT; cdr3_aa: CASSPRRDTEAFF
j_call: TRBJ2-1; v_call: TRBV6-5; d_call: TRBD2; clone_size: -; cdr3_nt: TGTGCCAGCAGTCTCACTAGCGCGACCTACAATGAGCAGTTCTTC; cdr3_aa: CASSLTSATYNEQFF
j_call: TRBJ2-2; v_call: TRBV6-4; d_call: -; clone_size: -; cdr3_nt: TGTGCCAGCAGACCCCAGGTGACCGGGGAGCTGTTTTTT; cdr3_aa: CASRPQVTGELFF
j_call: TRBJ2-1; v_call: TRBV3-1/TRBV3-2; d_call: TRBD1; clone_size: few; cdr3_nt: TGTGCCAGCAGCCAGCGGACAGGGAAGCAGTTCTTC; cdr3_aa: CASSQRTGKQFF
j_call: TRBJ2-7; v_call: TRBV4-1; d_call: -; clone_size: -; cdr3_nt: TGCGCCAGCAGCCAAGCAGGGACTCGAAGCTCCTACGAGCAGTACTTC; cdr3_aa: CASSQAGTRSSYEQYF
j_call: TRBJ2-6; v_call: TRBV7-6; d_call: TRBD1; clone_size: -; cdr3_nt: TGTGCCAGCAGCCGAACAGGGGTCGGGGCCAACGTCCTGACTTTC; cdr3_aa: CASSRTGVGANVLTF
j_call: TRBJ2-6; v_call: TRBV6-5; d_call: -; clone_size: -; cdr3_nt: TGTGCCAGCAGCTACTCCGTCAGTGCCGGGGCCAACGTCCTGACTTTC; cdr3_aa: CASSYSVSAGANVLTF
j_call: TRBJ2-1; v_call: TRBV7-9; d_call: TRBD2; clone_size: -; cdr3_nt: TGTGCCAGTTTTTCTAGCGGGGTATACAATGAGCAGTTCTTC; cdr3_aa: CASFSSGVYNEQFF
j_call: TRBJ1-5; v_call: TRBV4-2; d_call: -; clone_size: once; cdr3_nt: TGTGCCAGCAGCCAAGTTGGGCAGGCCAATCAGCCCCAGCATTTT; cdr3_aa: CASSQVGQANQPQHF
j_call: TRBJ2-3; v_call: TRBV7-2; d_call: TRBD2; clone_size: -; cdr3_nt: TGTGCCAGTCTAAAAGCGGGAGACGCAGATACGCAGTATTTT; cdr3_aa: CASLKAGDADTQYF
j_call: TRBJ2-2; v_call: TRBV29-1; d_call: TRBD2; clone_size: -; cdr3_nt: TGCAGCGCCACGGGGGGACTCATAACTAACACCGGGGAGCTGTTTTTT; cdr3_aa: CSATGGLITNTGELFF
j_call: TRBJ1-2; v_call: TRBV28; d_call: -; clone_size: -; cdr3_nt: TGTGCCAGCAGTTTAGGGGGCGCGGGCTATGGCTACACCTTC; cdr3_aa: CASSLGGAGYGYTF
j_call: TRBJ1-4; v_call: TRBV4-2; d_call: -; clone_size: -; cdr3_nt: TGTGCCAGCAGCCAAGATGCGCAGGGGCCTAATGAAAAACTGTTTTTT; cdr3_aa: CASSQDAQGPNEKLFF
j_call: TRBJ2-6; v_call: TRBV5-1; d_call: TRBD1; clone_size: -; cdr3_nt: TGCGCCAGCAGACCGACAGGGACCAGCTCTGGGGCCAACGTCCTGACTTTC; cdr3_aa: CASRPTGTSSGANVLTF
j_call: TRBJ1-5; v_call: TRBV2; d_call: -; clone_size: few; cdr3_nt: TGTGCCAGCAGTTCCCCAGCGCTTAGTTCTGCTGGGAGTCATCAGCCCCAGCATTTT; cdr3_aa: CASSSPALSSAGSHQPQHF
j_call: TRBJ1-5; v_call: TRBV7-8; d_call: -; clone_size: -; cdr3_nt: TGTGCCACCCAATCAGGGGTAGGGTATAGCAATCAGCCCCAGCATTTT; cdr3_aa: CATQSGVGYSNQPQHF
j_call: TRBJ2-1; v_call: TRBV5-5; d_call: TRBD2; clone_size: -; cdr3_nt: TGTGCCAGCAGCTCGGGACTAGCGGGCCTCAATGAGCAGTTCTTC; cdr3_aa: CASSSGLAGLNEQFF
j_call: TRBJ1-1; v_call: TRBV7-2; d_call: -; clone_size: -; cdr3_nt: TGTGCCAGCAGCTTAGGAATGCAGGGTGGGGACACTGAAGCTTTCTTT; cdr3_aa: CASSLGMQGGDTEAFF